Below are 28 T cell receptor beta chains sequenced from a single sample in a study of response to subunit inactivated influenza vaccine. TCRdb reanalysed the RT-PCR reads using MiXCR and keeps one entry per CDR3 protein. Counted here are a few hundred thousand distinct CDR3 sequences, less than 7.5% occurring once; the ten biggest clones make up 13%. The sequenced sample was PBMCs from blood, obtained around 25 months after vaccination. Receptors were obtained from a man aged 50-75 years who received an inactivated influenza vaccine.

This clonotype was counted a few times. The chain employs TRBV6-6 and TRBJ2-7; no clear D gene. The CDR3 contains 13 residues. Trimming took 6 bases from V and 2 from J, leaving 11 bases between them. Germline V CDR1 and CDR2: MNHNY, SVGAGI (reference sequence). CDR3 region: CASRAPATYEQYF. CDR3 sequence (DNA): TGTGCCAGCAGGGCCCCGGCCACCTACGAGCAGTACTTC.

The rearrangement links TRBV20-1 to TRBJ1-6, with TRBD1 identical over 7 bases. Germline V gene lookup returns CDR1 DFQATT and CDR2 SNEGSKA (reference sequence). This CDR3 has 17 residues. J was trimmed by 0 bases and V by 1 base; bases with no gene match: 6. The CDR3 DNA is TGCAGTGCTAGAGCGACAGGGCCTAGCTCCTATAATTCACCCCTCCACTTT. This codes for CSARATGPSSYNSPLHF.

The gene calls are TRBV5-1 and TRBJ2-1; TRBD2 agrees at 8 bases. The germline V gene encodes CDR1 SGHRS and CDR2 YFSETQ. J lost 2 bases, V lost 4 bases, and 8 bases had no gene match. The CDR3 is 16 amino acids. The CDR3 sequence is CASSPAVGLAYNEQFF. In DNA form, the CDR3 reads TGCGCCAGCAGCCCGGCGGTGGGACTAGCCTACAATGAGCAGTTCTTC.

In this sample, this clonotype turned up a few times. The V and J genes are TRBV28 and TRBJ2-1; D tentatively fits TRBD1 or TRBD2 (5 bases each). The germline CDR1 and CDR2 sequences are MDHEN and SYDVKM. This CDR3 is built from 21 residues. With 4 bases removed from V and 3 bases from J, the gap between germline ends came to 31 bases. CDR3 sequence (DNA): TGTGCCAGCAGTTCTCCGCAGGTGGGGGACCCATTACGGGCTCTCTACAATGAGCAGTTCTTC. Encoded protein: CASSSPQVGDPLRALYNEQFF. The full variable domain, with the rest looked up from reference TRBV28 and TRBJ2-1, is DVKVTQSSRYLVKRTGEKVFLECVQDMDHENMFWYRQDPGLGLRLIYFSYDVKMKEKGDIPEGYSVSREKKERFSLILESASTNQTSMYLCASSSPQVGDPLRALYNEQFFGPGTRLTVL.

The chain is built from TRBV12-3 or TRBV12-4 and TRBJ1-6; D is unresolved. The CDR3 covers 14 residues. Deletions cut 5 bases from V and 5 bases from J, with 10 bases between. The CDR3: CASSPRINNSPLHF. In nucleotides, the CDR3 is TGTGCCAGCAGTCCGCGGATAAATAATTCACCCCTCCACTTT.

This clonotype was recorded at least ten times. The chain carries TRBV5-1 and TRBJ2-3; 8 bases match TRBD2. The V gene end was trimmed by 0 bases and the J gene end by 2 bases; junction bases not matched to a gene: 5. The CDR3 has 16 residues. Per the germline V gene, CDR1 is SGHRS and CDR2 is YFSETQ. DNA for the CDR3: TGCGCCAGCAGCTTGGGGTCGGGGGGGCCCACAGATACGCAGTATTTT. Residues: CASSLGSGGPTDTQYF.

This chain connects TRBV20-1 to TRBJ2-7, with D tentatively TRBD1 (6 bases). Between the trimmed V and J ends, which lost 3 bases and 1 base, there was a span of 19 bases. The CDR3 contains 16 residues. Germline CDR1 and CDR2: DFQATT and SNEGSKA (reference sequence). DNA for the CDR3: TGCAGTGCTAGTCTCCTAAGGTCAGGGGCGTCCTACGAGCAGTACTTC. This encodes CSASLLRSGASYEQYF.

This clonotype was counted many times. The CDR3 DNA follows: TGTGCCAGCAGTGGACAGATTTGGGGCTCCGAGCAGTACTTC. The encoded protein is CASSGQIWGSEQYF. The V gene is TRBV28, the J gene TRBJ2-7; weak D call: TRBD1 (6 bases). Germline CDR1 is MDHEN and CDR2 is SYDVKM. The CDR3 is 14 amino acids. The V and J ends lost 5 bases and 6 bases respectively, with 17 bases between them.

The sample holds a few counts of this clonotype. The V gene is TRBV6-1, the J gene TRBJ2-3, with a tentative D call TRBD2 (7 bases). CDR1 and CDR2 (germline): MNHNS, SASEGT. V gave up 10 bases and J gave up 5 bases, with 25 bases separating them. The CDR3 spans 16 residues. CDR3 bases: TGTGCCACCAAACCCCGAGTGAACAGGGAGGGAGATACGCAGTATTTT. Translating gives CATKPRVNREGDTQYF.

Comments on this clonotype: This may arise from a read error, as a much more abundant clone is one base away. The rearrangement uses TRBV27 and TRBJ2-1; D gene unclear. CDR1 MNHEY and CDR2 SMNVEV come from the germline V gene (reference sequence). The CDR3 totals 13 residues. V was trimmed by 8 bases and J by 6 bases, leaving 14 bases between them. The CDR3 loop reads CASGSLCSNEQFF. For the CDR3, the DNA is TGTGCCAGCGGGTCCCTCTGCTCCAATGAGCAGTTCTTC.

In this sample, this clonotype turned up many times. V usage is TRBV16 and J usage is TRBJ1-1; the D is unclear. The germline V gene encodes CDR1 KGHSY and CDR2 FQNENV. The V gene lost 2 bases and the J gene lost 1 base, with 11 bases spanning the gap. The CDR3 loop spans 15 amino acids. CDR3 protein: CASSQALNPNTEAFF. In DNA, the CDR3 is TGTGCCAGCAGCCAAGCTCTTAATCCGAACACTGAAGCTTTCTTT.

This clonotype has only a few counts. V and J are TRBV12-3 or TRBV12-4 and TRBJ2-7; D call uncertain. CDR3 length: 13 amino acids. Trimming pared 1 base from V and 7 bases from J, leaving 11 bases between. The chain's CDR3 is CASSLGVSAEQYF. Here the CDR3 DNA reads TGTGCCAGCAGTTTAGGGGTCTCGGCGGAGCAGTACTTC.

The chain carries TRBV7-3 and TRBJ2-1; 12 bases agree with TRBD2. The V gene's germline CDR1 is SGHTA and CDR2 FQGTGA. The CDR3 is made up of 16 amino acids. J lost 3 bases, V lost 5 bases, and 5 bases had no gene match. CDR3 region: CASSPLTSGSYNEQFF. In DNA form, the CDR3 reads TGTGCCAGCAGCCCATTGACTAGCGGGAGCTACAATGAGCAGTTCTTC.

This clonotype was observed many times. V gene TRBV4-2 combines with J gene TRBJ1-4, with 9 bases identical to TRBD1. CDR1 is LGHNA and CDR2 is YNFKEQ in the germline V gene. The CDR3 is 14 residues long. V lost 4 bases and J lost 7; bases outside the gene matches: 4. The CDR3 bases are TGTGCCAGCAGCCTCGGGACAGGGTTTGAAAAACTGTTTTTT. Encoded protein: CASSLGTGFEKLFF.

Only a few counts were recorded for this clonotype. The chain couples TRBV21-1 to TRBJ2-7; the DNA was not compared with TRBD1, the D call given in the table. TRBV21-1 represents a pseudogene. This CDR3 contains 16 residues. For the CDR3, the DNA is TGTGCCAGCAGCAAAGCCCACCGGGACAGGGACAACGAGCAGTACTTC. This codes for CASSKAHRDRDNEQYF.

This clonotype was seen ten or more times. The chain carries TRBV6-5 and TRBJ2-4; 7 bases map to TRBD1. This CDR3 contains 18 residues. V lost 4 bases and J lost 0; bases outside the gene matches: 12. Germline CDR1 reads MNHEY; CDR2 reads SVGAGI. CDR3 sequence reads: CASSFGDSPRLAKNIQYF. The CDR3 DNA sequence: TGTGCCAGCAGTTTCGGGGACAGTCCGAGACTAGCCAAAAACATTCAGTACTTC.

The sample holds a few counts of this clonotype. The chain uses TRBV3-1 and TRBJ2-7, with D hard to call. Germline loops: CDR1 LGHDT, CDR2 YNNKEL (reference sequence). Trimming took off 3 bases at V and 8 bases at J, with 14 bases between the two ends. This CDR3 contains 13 residues. CDR3: CASSQPPTDQQYF. The CDR3 DNA reads TGTGCCAGCAGCCAGCCCCCCACGGATCAGCAGTACTTC.

This clonotype was seen more than once but under ten times. The gene calls are TRBV29-1 and TRBJ2-1; TRBD1 is a possible D gene (5 bases). The CDR3 spans 14 residues. Germline loops: CDR1 SQVTM, CDR2 ANQGSEA. Trimming stripped 5 bases from V and 5 bases from J, with 16 bases between. This CDR3 reads CSVRKGMENNEQFF. The CDR3, as DNA: TGCAGCGTTCGAAAGGGGATGGAAAACAATGAGCAGTTCTTC.

The chain is built from TRBV6-2 or TRBV6-3 and TRBJ1-5; D possibly corresponds to TRBD1 (5 bases). The germline V gene has CDR1 MNHEY and CDR2 SVGEGT. This CDR3 region has 14 residues. The germline V and J ends were trimmed by 7 bases and 10 bases, with 20 bases remaining between them. The CDR3 coding sequence is TGTGCCAGCAACCTTGGGACCAGCAAGGGACCCCAGCATTTT. Translated, it gives CASNLGTSKGPQHF.

This clonotype was seen ten or more times. The rearrangement joins TRBV20-1 to TRBJ2-1; D may be TRBD1 or TRBD2 (5 bases each). V lost 6 bases, J lost 4 bases, and 16 bases lay in between. This CDR3 is 14 amino acids long. The germline V gene encodes CDR1 DFQATT and CDR2 SNEGSKA (reference sequence). DNA for the CDR3: TGCAGTGCCACCGGGGACCTTGATTACAATGAGCAGTTCTTC. Translation: CSATGDLDYNEQFF.

This clonotype was observed at least ten times. This sequence joins TRBV6-1 and TRBJ2-7, with 8 bases matching TRBD2. The V and J ends lost 5 bases and 6 bases, in that order; junction bases with no gene match: 12. From germline, CDR1 is MNHNS and CDR2 SASEGT. This CDR3 spans 15 amino acids. This chain's CDR3 is CASSLSGDMPVEQYF. The CDR3 bases are TGTGCCAGCAGTCTTAGCGGGGACATGCCTGTCGAGCAGTACTTC.

The CDR3 sequence is CASSVGQTNGEQFF. The CDR3, as DNA: TGTGCCAGCAGCGTAGGACAGACCAACGGGGAGCAGTTCTTC. V gene TRBV9 combines with J gene TRBJ2-1; TRBD1 is a possible D gene (5 bases). The CDR3 covers 14 residues. The V end was cut by 0 bases, the J end by 10 bases, with 14 bases between. In germline, CDR1 is SGDLS, CDR2 YYNGEE.

This clonotype was detected only a few times. The V and J genes are TRBV12-3 or TRBV12-4 and TRBJ2-1, with D perhaps TRBD1 or TRBD2 (5 bases each). V dropped 6 bases and J dropped 6 bases, with 15 bases sitting between them. This CDR3 has 14 amino acids. The CDR3 DNA is TGTGCCAGCAGATCGGGGACCCAAGGCAATGAGCAGTTCTTC. It encodes CASRSGTQGNEQFF.

This clonotype was observed a few times. This chain uses TRBV11-2 with TRBJ2-2; 7 bases line up with TRBD2. CDR1 is SGHAT, CDR2 FQNNGV, per germline. The CDR3 runs to 17 residues. V dropped 7 bases and J dropped 1; count of bases not matched to a gene: 12. The CDR3 nucleotides are TGTGCCAGCACCGCAACTAGCGCGCATTTGAACACCGGGGAGCTGTTTTTT. It specifies CASTATSAHLNTGELFF.

DNA for the CDR3: TGCAGTGCCGTCCTTCGGGACGAATTATACGAGCAGTACTTC. It yields the protein CSAVLRDELYEQYF. V is TRBV20-1 and J is TRBJ2-7, with D perhaps matching TRBD1 or TRBD2 (5 bases each). The CDR3 sequence is 14 residues long. Trimming removed 6 bases from V and 4 bases from J, with 19 bases in between. Per germline, CDR1 DFQATT and CDR2 SNEGSKA (reference sequence).

The CDR3 is CASSPFRGEQYF. Here the CDR3 DNA reads TGTGCCAGCAGCCCTTTTCGGGGTGAGCAGTACTTC. The chain combines TRBV6-6 with TRBJ2-7, with a tentative D call TRBD2 (5 bases). Germline V CDR1 and CDR2: MNHNY, SVGAGI (reference sequence). Trimming pared 6 bases from V and 7 bases from J, leaving 13 bases between. This CDR3 has 12 residues.

The chain couples TRBV5-1 to TRBJ2-1; no clear D. Looked up from germline, CDR1 is SGHRS and CDR2 is YFSETQ. Trimming removed 4 bases from V and 4 bases from J, with 9 bases in between. The CDR3 totals 13 residues. CDR3 nucleotides: TGCGCCAGCAGCGCGGACCCGTACAATGAGCAGTTCTTC. Its translation: CASSADPYNEQFF.

The chain uses TRBV18 and TRBJ2-4; the D gene is possibly TRBD1 (6 bases). Germline V gene lookup returns CDR1 KGHSH and CDR2 LQKENI. Trimming took 1 base from V and 0 from J, leaving 10 bases between them. CDR3 length: 16 amino acids. The CDR3 loop is CASSPQTGLAKNIQYF. The CDR3 bases are TGTGCCAGCTCACCACAGACAGGCTTAGCCAAAAACATTCAGTACTTC.